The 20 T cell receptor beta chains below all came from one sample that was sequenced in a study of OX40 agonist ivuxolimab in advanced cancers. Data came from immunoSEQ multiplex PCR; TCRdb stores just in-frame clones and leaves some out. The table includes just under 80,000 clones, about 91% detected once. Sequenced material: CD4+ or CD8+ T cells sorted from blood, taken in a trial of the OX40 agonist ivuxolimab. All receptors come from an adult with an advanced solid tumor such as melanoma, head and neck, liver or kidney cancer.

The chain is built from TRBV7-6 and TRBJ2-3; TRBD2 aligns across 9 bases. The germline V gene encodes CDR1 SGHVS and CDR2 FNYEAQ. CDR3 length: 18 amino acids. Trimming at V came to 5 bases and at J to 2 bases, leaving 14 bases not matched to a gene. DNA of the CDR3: TGTGCCAGCAGCGCCCGGGGGCTAGCGGGGACCAACACAGATACGCAGTATTTT. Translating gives CASSARGLAGTNTDTQYF.

CDR3 residues: CASSPSGGKGNEQFF. The CDR3 nucleotides are TGCGCCAGCAGCCCGTCAGGGGGCAAGGGAAATGAGCAGTTCTTC. The chain uses TRBV5-1 and TRBJ2-1, with 8 bases lining up with TRBD1. Germline assignment: CDR1 SGHRS and CDR2 YFSETQ. The CDR3 covers 15 residues. The trim removed 4 bases at V and 7 bases at J, leaving 10 bases unmatched.

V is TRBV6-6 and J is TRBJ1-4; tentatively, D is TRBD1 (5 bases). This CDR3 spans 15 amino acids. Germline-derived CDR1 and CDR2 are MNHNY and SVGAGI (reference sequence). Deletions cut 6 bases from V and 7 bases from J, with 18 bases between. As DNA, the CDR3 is TGTGCCAGCAGCCACCGGGGGGGGAGGGGTGAAAAACTGTTTTTT. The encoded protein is CASSHRGGRGEKLFF.

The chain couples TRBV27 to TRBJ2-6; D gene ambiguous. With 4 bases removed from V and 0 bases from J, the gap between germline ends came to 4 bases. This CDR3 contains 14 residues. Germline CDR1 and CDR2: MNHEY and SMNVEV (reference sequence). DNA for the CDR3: TGTGCCAGCAGTTCATACTCTGGGGCCAACGTCCTGACTTTC. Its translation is CASSSYSGANVLTF.

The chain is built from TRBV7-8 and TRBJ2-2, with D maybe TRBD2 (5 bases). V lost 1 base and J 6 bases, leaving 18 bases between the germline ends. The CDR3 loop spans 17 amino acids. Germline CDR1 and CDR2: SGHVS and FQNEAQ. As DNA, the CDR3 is TGTGCCAGCAGCTTAGGCGGTCGAGGGAATAGGCCCGGGGAGCTGTTTTTT. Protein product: CASSLGGRGNRPGELFF.

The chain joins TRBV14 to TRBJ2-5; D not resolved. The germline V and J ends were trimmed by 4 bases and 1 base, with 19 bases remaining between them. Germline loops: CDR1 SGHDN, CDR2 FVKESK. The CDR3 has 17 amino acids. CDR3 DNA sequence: TGTGCCAGCAGCCCCCATATTGTCAGGCAATTCCAAGAGACCCAGTACTTC. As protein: CASSPHIVRQFQETQYF.

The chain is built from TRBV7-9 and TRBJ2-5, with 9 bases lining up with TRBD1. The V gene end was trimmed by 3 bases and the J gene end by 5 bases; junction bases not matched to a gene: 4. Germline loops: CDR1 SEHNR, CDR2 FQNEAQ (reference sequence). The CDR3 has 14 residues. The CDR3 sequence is CASSFRTGEETQYF. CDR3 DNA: TGTGCCAGCAGCTTCAGGACAGGGGAGGAGACCCAGTACTTC.

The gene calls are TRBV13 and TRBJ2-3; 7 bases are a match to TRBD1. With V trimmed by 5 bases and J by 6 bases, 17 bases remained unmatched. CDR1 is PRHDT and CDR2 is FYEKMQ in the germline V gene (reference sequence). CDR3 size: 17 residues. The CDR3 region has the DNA TGTGCCAGCAGCCAAAATTCCGTCTTGACAGGGCTGGATACGCAGTATTTT. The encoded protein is CASSQNSVLTGLDTQYF.

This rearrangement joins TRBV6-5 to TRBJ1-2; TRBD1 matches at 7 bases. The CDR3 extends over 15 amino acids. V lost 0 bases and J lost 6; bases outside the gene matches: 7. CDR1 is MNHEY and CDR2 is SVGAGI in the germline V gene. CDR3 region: CASSYSPRGVNGYTF. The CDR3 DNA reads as TGTGCCAGCAGTTACTCTCCCAGGGGGGTTAATGGCTACACCTTC.

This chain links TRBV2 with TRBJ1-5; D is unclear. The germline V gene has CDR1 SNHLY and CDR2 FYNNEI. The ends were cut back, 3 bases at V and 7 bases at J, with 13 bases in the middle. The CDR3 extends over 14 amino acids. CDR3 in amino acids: CASSDSFSGQPQHF. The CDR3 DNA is TGTGCCAGCAGTGACTCGTTTAGCGGGCAGCCCCAGCATTTT.

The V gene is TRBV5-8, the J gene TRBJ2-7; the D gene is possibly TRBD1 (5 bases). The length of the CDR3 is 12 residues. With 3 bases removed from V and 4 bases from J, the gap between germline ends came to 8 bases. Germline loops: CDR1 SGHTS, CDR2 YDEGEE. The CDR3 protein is CASSSDTYEQYF. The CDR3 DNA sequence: TGTGCCAGCAGCTCGGACACTTACGAGCAGTACTTC.

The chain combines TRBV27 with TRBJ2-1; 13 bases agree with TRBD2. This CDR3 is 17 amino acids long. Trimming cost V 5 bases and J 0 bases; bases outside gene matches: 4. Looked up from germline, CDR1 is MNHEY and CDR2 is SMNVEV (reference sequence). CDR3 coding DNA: TGTGCCAGCAGTCTACGGACTAGCGGGAGCTCCTACAATGAGCAGTTCTTC. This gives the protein CASSLRTSGSSYNEQFF.

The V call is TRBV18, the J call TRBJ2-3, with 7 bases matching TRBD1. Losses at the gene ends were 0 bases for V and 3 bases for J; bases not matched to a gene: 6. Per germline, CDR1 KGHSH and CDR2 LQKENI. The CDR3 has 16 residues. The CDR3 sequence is CASSPPQRGQTDTQYF. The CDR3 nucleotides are TGTGCCAGCTCACCACCGCAAAGGGGGCAGACAGATACGCAGTATTTT.

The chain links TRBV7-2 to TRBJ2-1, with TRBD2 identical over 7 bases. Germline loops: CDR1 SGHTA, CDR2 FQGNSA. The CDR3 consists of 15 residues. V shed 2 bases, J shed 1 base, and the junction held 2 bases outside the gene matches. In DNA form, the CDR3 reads TGTGCCAGCAGCTTAAAAGCGGGATCCTACAATGAGCAGTTCTTC. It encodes CASSLKAGSYNEQFF.

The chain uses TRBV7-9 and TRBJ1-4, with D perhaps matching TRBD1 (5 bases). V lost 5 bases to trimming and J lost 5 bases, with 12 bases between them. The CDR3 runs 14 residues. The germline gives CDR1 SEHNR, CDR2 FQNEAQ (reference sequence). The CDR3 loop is CASSLGTSNEKLFF. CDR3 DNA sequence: TGTGCCAGCAGCCTCGGGACGTCAAATGAAAAACTGTTTTTT.

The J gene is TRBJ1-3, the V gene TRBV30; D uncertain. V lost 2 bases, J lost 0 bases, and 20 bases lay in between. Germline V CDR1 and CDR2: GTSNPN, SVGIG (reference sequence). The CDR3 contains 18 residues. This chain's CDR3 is CAWSPGVFIGGSGNTIYF. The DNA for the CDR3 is TGTGCCTGGAGTCCGGGAGTATTTATAGGCGGCTCTGGAAACACCATATATTTT.

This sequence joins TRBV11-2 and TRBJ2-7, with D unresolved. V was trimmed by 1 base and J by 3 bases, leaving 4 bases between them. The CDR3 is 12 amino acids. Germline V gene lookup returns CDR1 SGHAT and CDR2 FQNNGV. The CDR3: CASSLAYYEQYF. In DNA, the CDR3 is TGTGCCAGCAGCTTAGCCTACTACGAGCAGTACTTC.

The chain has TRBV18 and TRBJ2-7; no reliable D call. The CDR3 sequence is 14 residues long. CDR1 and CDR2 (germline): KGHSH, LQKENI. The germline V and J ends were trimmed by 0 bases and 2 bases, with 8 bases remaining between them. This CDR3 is CASSPPSGTYEQYF. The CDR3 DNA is TGTGCCAGCTCACCACCTTCGGGTACCTACGAGCAGTACTTC.

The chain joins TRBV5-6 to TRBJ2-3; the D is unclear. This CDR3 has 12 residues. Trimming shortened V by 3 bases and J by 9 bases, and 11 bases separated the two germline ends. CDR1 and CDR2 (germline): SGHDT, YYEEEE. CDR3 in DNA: TGTGCCAGCAGCTCAGGTACCTTAACGCAGTATTTT. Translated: CASSSGTLTQYF.

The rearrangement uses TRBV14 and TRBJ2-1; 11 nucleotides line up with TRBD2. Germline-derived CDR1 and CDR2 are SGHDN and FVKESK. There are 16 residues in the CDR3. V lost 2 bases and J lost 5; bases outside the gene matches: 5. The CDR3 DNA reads TGTGCCAGCAGCCAACAGCTAGCGGGAGGCCACAATGAGCAGTTCTTC. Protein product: CASSQQLAGGHNEQFF.